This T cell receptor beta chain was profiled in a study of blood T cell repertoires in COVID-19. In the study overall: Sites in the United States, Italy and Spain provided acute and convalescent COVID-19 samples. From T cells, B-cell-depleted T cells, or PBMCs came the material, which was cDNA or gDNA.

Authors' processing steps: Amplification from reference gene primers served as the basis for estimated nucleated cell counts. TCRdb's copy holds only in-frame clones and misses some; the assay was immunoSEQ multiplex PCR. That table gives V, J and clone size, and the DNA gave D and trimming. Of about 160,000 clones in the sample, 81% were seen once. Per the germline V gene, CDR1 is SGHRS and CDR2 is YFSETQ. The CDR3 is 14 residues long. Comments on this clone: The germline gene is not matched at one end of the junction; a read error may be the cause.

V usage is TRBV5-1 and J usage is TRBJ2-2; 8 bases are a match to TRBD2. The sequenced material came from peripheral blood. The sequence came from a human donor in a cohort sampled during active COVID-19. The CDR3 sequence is CARSRPGGTGELFF. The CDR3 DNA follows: TGCGCCCGCAGCCGACCGGGGGGGACCGGGGAGCTGTTTTTT.